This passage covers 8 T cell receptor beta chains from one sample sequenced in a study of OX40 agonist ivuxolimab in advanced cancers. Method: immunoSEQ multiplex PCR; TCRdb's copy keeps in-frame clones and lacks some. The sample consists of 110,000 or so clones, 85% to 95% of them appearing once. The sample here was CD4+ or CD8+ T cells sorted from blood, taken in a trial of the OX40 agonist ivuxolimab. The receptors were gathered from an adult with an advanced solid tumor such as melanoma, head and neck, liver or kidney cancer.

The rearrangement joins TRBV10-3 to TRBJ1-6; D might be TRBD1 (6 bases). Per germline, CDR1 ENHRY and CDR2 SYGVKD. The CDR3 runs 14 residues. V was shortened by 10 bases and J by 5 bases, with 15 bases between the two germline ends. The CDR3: CATDRSGDNSPLHF. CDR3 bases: TGTGCCACCGACAGGTCAGGAGATAATTCACCCCTCCACTTT.

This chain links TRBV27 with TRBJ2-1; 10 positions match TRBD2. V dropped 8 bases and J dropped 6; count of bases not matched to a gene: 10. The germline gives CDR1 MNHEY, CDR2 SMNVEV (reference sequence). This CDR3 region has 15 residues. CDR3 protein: CASGGPGTSVNEQFF. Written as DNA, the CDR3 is TGTGCCAGCGGGGGGCCCGGGACTAGCGTCAATGAGCAGTTCTTC.

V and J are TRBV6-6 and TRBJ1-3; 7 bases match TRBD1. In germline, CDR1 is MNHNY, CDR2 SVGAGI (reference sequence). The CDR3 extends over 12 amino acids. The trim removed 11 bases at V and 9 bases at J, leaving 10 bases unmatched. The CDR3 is CAAEGASGTIYF. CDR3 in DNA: TGTGCCGCAGAGGGGGCTTCAGGCACCATATATTTT.

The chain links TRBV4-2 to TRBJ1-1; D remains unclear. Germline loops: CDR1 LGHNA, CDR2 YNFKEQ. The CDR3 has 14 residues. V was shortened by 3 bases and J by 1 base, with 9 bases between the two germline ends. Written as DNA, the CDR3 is TGTGCCAGCAGCCAGGATCAATCGAACACTGAAGCTTTCTTT. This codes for CASSQDQSNTEAFF.

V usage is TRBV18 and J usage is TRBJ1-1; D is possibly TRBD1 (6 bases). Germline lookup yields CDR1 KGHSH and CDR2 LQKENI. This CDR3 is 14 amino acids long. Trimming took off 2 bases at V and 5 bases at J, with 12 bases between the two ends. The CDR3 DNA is TGTGCCAGCTCACCATTAGGGGGAGGGACTGAAGCTTTCTTT. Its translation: CASSPLGGGTEAFF. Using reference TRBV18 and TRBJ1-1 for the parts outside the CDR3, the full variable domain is NAGVMQNPRHLVRRRGQEARLRCSPMKGHSHVYWYRQLPEEGLKFMVYLQKENIIDESGMPKERFSAEFPKEGPSILRIQQVVRGDSAAYFCASSPLGGGTEAFFGQGTRLTVV.

CDR3 sequence reads: CASSLGTEGTEAFF. CDR3 coding DNA: TGCGCCAGCAGCCTAGGGACAGAAGGGACTGAAGCTTTCTTT. This chain joins TRBV5-1 and TRBJ1-1; 7 bases align to TRBD1. Germline V lookup: CDR1 SGHRS, CDR2 YFSETQ. The CDR3 extends over 14 amino acids. J lost 5 bases, V lost 4 bases, and 8 bases had no gene match.

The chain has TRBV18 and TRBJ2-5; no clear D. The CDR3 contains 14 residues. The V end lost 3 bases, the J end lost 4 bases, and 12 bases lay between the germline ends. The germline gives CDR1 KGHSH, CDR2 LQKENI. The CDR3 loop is CASSPGRELETQYF. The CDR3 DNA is TGTGCCAGCTCACCCGGAAGGGAATTAGAGACCCAGTACTTC.

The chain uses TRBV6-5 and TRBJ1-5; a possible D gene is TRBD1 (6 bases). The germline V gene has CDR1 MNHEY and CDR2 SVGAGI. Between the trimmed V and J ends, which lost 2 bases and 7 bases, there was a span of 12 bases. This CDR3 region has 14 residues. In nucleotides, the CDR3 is TGTGCCAGCAGTTACAGGGCAGGGGAACAGCCCCAGCATTTT. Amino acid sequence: CASSYRAGEQPQHF.